These 22 T cell receptor beta chains came from one sample sequenced in a study of CD8 T cells in Susac syndrome. Roughly 0.45 to 1 ug RNA was reverse transcribed with random hexamers. Each CDR3 protein is one row after TCRdb ran MiXCR on the immunoSEQ multiplex PCR reads. Of around 150,000 distinct CDR3 sequences listed, roughly 95% are singletons. The sequencing input was CD4+ T cells from PBMCs. The receptors were sampled from a human donor with multiple sclerosis.

CDR3 region: CASSESARDTQYF. In nucleotides, the CDR3 is TGCGCCAGCAGTGAGTCGGCAAGGGATACGCAGTATTTT. J is TRBJ2-3 and V is TRBV10-1; the D is unclear. Germline CDR1 and CDR2: WNHNN and SYGVQD (reference sequence). V lost 0 bases and J 6 bases, leaving 7 bases between the germline ends. CDR3 length: 13 residues.

This chain connects TRBV5-1 to TRBJ2-2, with no clear D. This CDR3 contains 14 residues. The germline CDR1 and CDR2 sequences are SGHRS and YFSETQ. V was trimmed by 0 bases and J by 4 bases, leaving 7 bases between them. In DNA form, the CDR3 reads TGCGCCAGCAGCTTGGCGCAGGTCACCGGGGAGCTGTTTTTT. It encodes CASSLAQVTGELFF.

This clonotype came up once. The V call is TRBV5-1, the J call TRBJ1-1; D gene ambiguous. The V gene lost 1 base and the J gene lost 4 bases, with 14 bases spanning the gap. This CDR3 spans 15 amino acids. Germline values: CDR1 SGHRS, CDR2 YFSETQ. The CDR3 sequence: CASSLHGPSSTEAFF. The CDR3 bases are TGCGCCAGCAGCTTGCACGGTCCCTCGAGCACTGAAGCTTTCTTT.

The J gene is TRBJ2-5, the V gene TRBV5-6; TRBD2 agrees at 8 bases. J was trimmed by 2 bases and V by 0 bases; bases with no gene match: 6. This CDR3 is built from 16 residues. Germline values: CDR1 SGHDT, CDR2 YYEEEE. As DNA, the CDR3 is TGTGCCAGCAGCTTGGCCTGGGGGACTAGACAAGAGACCCAGTACTTC. This gives the protein CASSLAWGTRQETQYF.

The rearrangement links TRBV28 to TRBJ2-5; the D is unclear. The CDR3 spans 15 residues. Trimming cost V 6 bases and J 5 bases, with 19 bases left between them. Germline V gives CDR1 MDHEN, CDR2 SYDVKM. The CDR3 here is CASRAGSLQSETQYF. The CDR3 DNA follows: TGTGCCAGCAGGGCCGGGTCCTTGCAGTCGGAGACCCAGTACTTC. The full variable domain, completed using reference TRBV28 and TRBJ2-5, is DVKVTQSSRYLVKRTGEKVFLECVQDMDHENMFWYRQDPGLGLRLIYFSYDVKMKEKGDIPEGYSVSREKKERFSLILESASTNQTSMYLCASRAGSLQSETQYFGPGTRLLVL.

As DNA, the CDR3 is TGCGCCAGCAGAGCAGCGGGAGGGTCAGATACGCAGTATTTT. It codes for CASRAAGGSDTQYF. The chain carries TRBV10-1 and TRBJ2-3; TRBD2 matches 10 bases. Losses at the gene ends were 6 bases for V and 4 bases for J; bases not matched to a gene: 4. The germline V gene has CDR1 WNHNN and CDR2 SYGVQD (reference sequence). The CDR3 length is 14 residues.

The chain links TRBV12-3 or TRBV12-4 to TRBJ2-3; TRBD2 aligns across 7 bases. With V trimmed by 3 bases and J by 2 bases, 5 bases remained unmatched. The length of the CDR3 is 15 residues. The CDR3 reads CASSFLAAITDTQYF. CDR3 sequence (DNA): TGTGCCAGCAGTTTTCTAGCGGCTATCACAGATACGCAGTATTTT.

V usage is TRBV29-1 and J usage is TRBJ1-2, with TRBD1 matching over 9 bases. CDR1 and CDR2 from the germline V gene are SQVTM and ANQGSEA. The CDR3 is 15 amino acids. V was clipped by 6 bases and J by 5 bases; unmatched bases: 13. The CDR3 DNA sequence: TGCAGCGTATACAAGCCGGGACAGGGTGGTTATGGCTACACCTTC. Translating gives CSVYKPGQGGYGYTF.

This chain joins TRBV5-6 and TRBJ2-3; D remains unclear. The CDR3 is 13 residues long. V gave up 5 bases and J gave up 2 bases, with 9 bases separating them. Germline V gene sequence: CDR1 SGHDT, CDR2 YYEEEE. CDR3 loop: CASSWSSTDTQYF. CDR3 DNA: TGTGCCAGCAGTTGGAGTTCCACAGATACGCAGTATTTT.

This clonotype showed up just once. This chain joins TRBV4-2 and TRBJ1-1; perhaps TRBD1 as D (6 bases). CDR1 is LGHNA and CDR2 is YNFKEQ in the germline V gene. V lost 1 base and J lost 0, with 9 bases in between. The CDR3 contains 15 residues. The CDR3 DNA sequence: TGTGCCAGCAGCCAAGTAGGACAGATGAACACTGAAGCTTTCTTT. The encoded protein is CASSQVGQMNTEAFF.

This rearrangement joins TRBV20-1 to TRBJ1-2; D uncertain. The CDR3 has 14 residues. Germline lookup yields CDR1 DFQATT and CDR2 SNEGSKA (reference sequence). Between the trimmed V and J ends, which lost 3 bases and 8 bases, there was a span of 19 bases. CDR3 in DNA: TGCAGTGCTAGCCCTGAATTCCTCGCTGGGGGCTACACCTTC. Its translation is CSASPEFLAGGYTF.

The V and J genes are TRBV27 and TRBJ1-5; tentative D call: TRBD1 (6 bases). Germline loops: CDR1 MNHEY, CDR2 SMNVEV (reference sequence). This CDR3 has 17 residues. Between the trimmed V and J ends, which lost 0 bases and 0 bases, there was a span of 12 bases. The CDR3 DNA is TGTGCCAGCAGTTTATCGGCGACAGGTTATAGCAATCAGCCCCAGCATTTT. As protein: CASSLSATGYSNQPQHF.

V usage is TRBV29-1 and J usage is TRBJ2-1; D may be TRBD2 (5 bases). The CDR3 length is 9 residues. CDR1 and CDR2 from the germline V gene are SQVTM and ANQGSEA. The V and J ends lost 4 bases and 10 bases respectively, with 5 bases between them. The CDR3: CSVGGEQFF. CDR3 nucleotide sequence: TGCAGCGTTGGCGGGGAGCAGTTCTTC.

This clonotype was seen once. The rearrangement joins TRBV20-1 to TRBJ1-5; D is undetermined. Germline CDR1 is DFQATT and CDR2 is SNEGSKA (reference sequence). The V end was cut by 1 base, the J end by 0 bases, with 4 bases between. This CDR3 spans 13 amino acids. CDR3 residues: CSARADSNQPQHF. CDR3 DNA: TGCAGTGCTAGAGCCGATAGCAATCAGCCCCAGCATTTT.

The chain uses TRBV3-1 and TRBJ2-5; D unclear. The CDR3 length is 12 residues. Germline values: CDR1 LGHDT, CDR2 YNNKEL (reference sequence). The germline V and J ends were trimmed by 4 bases and 6 bases, with 9 bases remaining between them. The CDR3 here is CASSLPGQTQYF. CDR3 coding DNA: TGTGCCAGCAGCCTACCCGGGCAGACCCAGTACTTC.

The V gene is TRBV12-3 or TRBV12-4, the J gene TRBJ2-7, with TRBD2 identical over 9 bases. V was clipped by 0 bases and J by 6 bases; unmatched bases: 6. There are 15 residues in the CDR3. The CDR3 loop reads CASSLAGGLATEQYF. CDR3 in DNA: TGTGCCAGCAGTTTAGCCGGGGGACTAGCCACCGAGCAGTACTTC.

The chain links TRBV3-1 to TRBJ2-2, with D perhaps TRBD1 (6 bases). The CDR3 consists of 19 residues. The V gene lost 1 base and the J gene lost 4 bases, with 22 bases spanning the gap. Germline assignment: CDR1 LGHDT and CDR2 YNNKEL (reference sequence). CDR3 amino acids: CASSQVLAGTNLFTGELFF. The CDR3 DNA reads as TGTGCCAGCAGCCAAGTCTTGGCAGGGACAAACCTATTCACCGGGGAGCTGTTTTTT.

The chain joins TRBV29-1 to TRBJ2-2, with 10 bases matching TRBD1. Germline lookup yields CDR1 SQVTM and CDR2 ANQGSEA. The CDR3 sequence is 14 residues long. J gave up 6 bases and V 5 bases, and 6 bases lay outside the gene matches. The CDR3 DNA follows: TGCAGCGTTACAGGGACAGGGGCGGCCGGGGAGCTGTTTTTT. Its translation is CSVTGTGAAGELFF.

The genes are TRBV2 and TRBJ1-1; D is unclear. CDR1 SNHLY and CDR2 FYNNEI come from the germline V gene. V dropped 6 bases and J dropped 1 base, with 9 bases sitting between them. CDR3 length: 13 residues. CDR3 nucleotides: TGTGCCAGCAGGAAGGGCAAGAACACTGAAGCTTTCTTT. Amino acids: CASRKGKNTEAFF.

This rearrangement joins TRBV18 to TRBJ1-2; D unresolved. Trimming cost V 6 bases and J 2 bases, with 13 bases left between them. Germline V gene sequence: CDR1 KGHSH, CDR2 LQKENI. There are 14 residues in the CDR3. Here the CDR3 reads CASSTDGRNYGYTF. In DNA, the CDR3 is TGTGCCAGCTCTACGGATGGACGAAACTATGGCTACACCTTC.

The chain has TRBV29-1 and TRBJ2-3; no definite D call. There are 14 residues in the CDR3. Germline lookup yields CDR1 SQVTM and CDR2 ANQGSEA. V gave up 4 bases and J gave up 4 bases, with 15 bases separating them. For the CDR3, the DNA is TGCAGCGTTGTCTACAGTGTTCTGCCAGATACGCAGTATTTT. Translating gives CSVVYSVLPDTQYF.

V gene TRBV3-1 combines with J gene TRBJ2-3; no clear D gene. CDR1 is LGHDT, CDR2 YNNKEL, per germline (reference sequence). The CDR3 consists of 13 residues. The V and J ends lost 2 bases and 6 bases respectively, with 9 bases between them. The CDR3 reads CASSQLVTDTQYF. For the CDR3, the DNA is TGTGCCAGCAGCCAACTAGTTACGGATACGCAGTATTTT.